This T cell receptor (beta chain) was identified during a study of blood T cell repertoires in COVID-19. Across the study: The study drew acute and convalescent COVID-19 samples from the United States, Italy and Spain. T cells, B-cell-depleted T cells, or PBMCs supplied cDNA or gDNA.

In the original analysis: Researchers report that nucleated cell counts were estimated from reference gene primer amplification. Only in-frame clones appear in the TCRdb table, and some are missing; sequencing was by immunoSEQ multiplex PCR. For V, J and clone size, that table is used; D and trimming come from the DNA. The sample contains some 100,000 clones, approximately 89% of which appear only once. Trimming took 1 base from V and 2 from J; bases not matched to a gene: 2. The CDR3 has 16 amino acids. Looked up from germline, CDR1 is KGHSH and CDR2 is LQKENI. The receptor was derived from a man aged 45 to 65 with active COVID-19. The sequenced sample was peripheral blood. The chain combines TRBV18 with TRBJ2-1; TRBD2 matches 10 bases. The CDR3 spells CASSPQSGRAYNEQFF. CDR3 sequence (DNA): TGTGCCAGCTCACCACAGAGCGGGAGGGCCTACAATGAGCAGTTCTTC.